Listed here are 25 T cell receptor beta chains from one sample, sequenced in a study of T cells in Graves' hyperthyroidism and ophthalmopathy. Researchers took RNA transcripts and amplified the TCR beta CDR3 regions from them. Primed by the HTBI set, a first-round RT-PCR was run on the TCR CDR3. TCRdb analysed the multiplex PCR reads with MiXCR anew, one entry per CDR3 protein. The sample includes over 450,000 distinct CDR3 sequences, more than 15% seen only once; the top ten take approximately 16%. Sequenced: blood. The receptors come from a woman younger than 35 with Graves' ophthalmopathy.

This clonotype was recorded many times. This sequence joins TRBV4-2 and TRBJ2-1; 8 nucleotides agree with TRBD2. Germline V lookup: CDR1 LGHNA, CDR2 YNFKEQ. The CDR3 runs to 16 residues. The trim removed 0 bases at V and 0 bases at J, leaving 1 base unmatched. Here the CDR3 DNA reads TGTGCCAGCAGCCAAGATACTAGCGGCTCCTACAATGAGCAGTTCTTC. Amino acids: CASSQDTSGSYNEQFF.

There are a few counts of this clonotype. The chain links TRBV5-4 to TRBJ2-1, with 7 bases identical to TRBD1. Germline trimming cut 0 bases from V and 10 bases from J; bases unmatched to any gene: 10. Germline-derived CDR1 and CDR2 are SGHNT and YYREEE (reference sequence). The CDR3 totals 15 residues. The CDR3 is CASSLGPPRGQEQFF. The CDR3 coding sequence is TGTGCCAGCAGCTTGGGCCCTCCAAGGGGGCAAGAGCAGTTCTTC.

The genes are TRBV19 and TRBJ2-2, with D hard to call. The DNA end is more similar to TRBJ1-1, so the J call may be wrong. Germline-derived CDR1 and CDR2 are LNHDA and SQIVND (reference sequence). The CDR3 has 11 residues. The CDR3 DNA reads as TGTGCCAGTAGTGAGTCGATTGGAGCTTTCTTT. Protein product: CASSESIGAFF.

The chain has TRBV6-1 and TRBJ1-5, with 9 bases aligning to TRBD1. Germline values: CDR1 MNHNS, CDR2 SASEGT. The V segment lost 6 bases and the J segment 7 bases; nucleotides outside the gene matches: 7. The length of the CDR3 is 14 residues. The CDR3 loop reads CASSMYRGPQPQHF. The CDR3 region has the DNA TGTGCCAGCAGCATGTACAGGGGGCCACAGCCCCAGCATTTT.

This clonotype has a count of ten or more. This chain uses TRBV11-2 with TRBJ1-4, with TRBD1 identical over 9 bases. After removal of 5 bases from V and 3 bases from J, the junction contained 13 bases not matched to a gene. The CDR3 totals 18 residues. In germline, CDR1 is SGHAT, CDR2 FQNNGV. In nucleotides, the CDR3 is TGTGCCAGCAGCCCAATCTGGGACAGGGAGGGAGCTAATGAAAAACTGTTTTTT. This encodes CASSPIWDREGANEKLFF.

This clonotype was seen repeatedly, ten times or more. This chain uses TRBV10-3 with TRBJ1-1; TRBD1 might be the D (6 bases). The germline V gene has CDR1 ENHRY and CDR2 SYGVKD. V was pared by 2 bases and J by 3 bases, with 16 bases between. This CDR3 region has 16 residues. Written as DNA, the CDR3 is TGTGCCATCAGTGAGGTGACAGGAGGTCAATACACTGAAGCTTTCTTT. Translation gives CAISEVTGGQYTEAFF.

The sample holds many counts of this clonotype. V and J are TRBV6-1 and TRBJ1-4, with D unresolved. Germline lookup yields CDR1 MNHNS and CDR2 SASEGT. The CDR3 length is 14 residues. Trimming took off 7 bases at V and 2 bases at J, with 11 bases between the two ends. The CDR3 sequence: CASMPFATNEKLFF. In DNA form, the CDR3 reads TGTGCCAGCATGCCGTTTGCGACTAATGAAAAACTGTTTTTT.

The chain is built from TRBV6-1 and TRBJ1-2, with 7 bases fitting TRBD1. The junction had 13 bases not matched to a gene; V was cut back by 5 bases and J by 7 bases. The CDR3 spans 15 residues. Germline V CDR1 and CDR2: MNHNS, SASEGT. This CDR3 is CASSPGQALPVGYTF. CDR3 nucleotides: TGTGCCAGCAGTCCAGGACAGGCCCTCCCTGTTGGCTACACCTTC.

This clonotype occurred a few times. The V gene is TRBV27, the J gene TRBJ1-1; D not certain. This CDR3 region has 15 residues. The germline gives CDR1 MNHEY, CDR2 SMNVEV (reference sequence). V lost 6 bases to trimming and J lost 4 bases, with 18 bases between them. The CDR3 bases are TGTGCCAGCAGAAATTCGTGGATTTCGGGCACTGAAGCTTTCTTT. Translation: CASRNSWISGTEAFF.

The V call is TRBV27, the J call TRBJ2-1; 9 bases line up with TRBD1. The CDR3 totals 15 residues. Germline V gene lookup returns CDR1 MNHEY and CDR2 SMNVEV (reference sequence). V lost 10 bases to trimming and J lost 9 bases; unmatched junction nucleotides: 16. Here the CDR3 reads CATRFQGTGSVEQFF. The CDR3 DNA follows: TGTGCCACCAGGTTTCAAGGGACAGGGTCCGTTGAGCAGTTCTTC.

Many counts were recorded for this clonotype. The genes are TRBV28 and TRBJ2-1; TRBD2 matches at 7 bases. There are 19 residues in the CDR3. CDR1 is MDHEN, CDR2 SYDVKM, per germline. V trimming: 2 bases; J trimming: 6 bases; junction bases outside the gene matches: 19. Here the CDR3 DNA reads TGTGCCAGCAGTTTAGAATTCATTGGGGCGGGAGACCCATTCAATGAGCAGTTCTTC. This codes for CASSLEFIGAGDPFNEQFF.

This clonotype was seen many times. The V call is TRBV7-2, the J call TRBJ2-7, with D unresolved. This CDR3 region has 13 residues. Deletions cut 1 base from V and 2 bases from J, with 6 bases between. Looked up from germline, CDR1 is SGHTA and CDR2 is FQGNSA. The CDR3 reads CASSLEAAYEQYF. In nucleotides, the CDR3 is TGTGCCAGCAGCTTAGAAGCCGCCTACGAGCAGTACTTC.

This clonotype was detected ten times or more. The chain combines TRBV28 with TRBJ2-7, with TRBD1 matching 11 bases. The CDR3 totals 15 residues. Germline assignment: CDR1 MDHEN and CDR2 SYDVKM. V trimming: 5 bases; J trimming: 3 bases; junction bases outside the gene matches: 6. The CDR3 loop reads CASSEAGTGGYEQYF. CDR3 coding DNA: TGTGCCAGCAGTGAAGCCGGGACAGGGGGCTACGAGCAGTACTTC.

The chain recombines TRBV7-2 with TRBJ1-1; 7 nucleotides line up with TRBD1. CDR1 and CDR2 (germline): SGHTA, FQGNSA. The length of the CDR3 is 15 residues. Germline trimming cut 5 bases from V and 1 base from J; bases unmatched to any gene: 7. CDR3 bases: TGTGCCAGCAGCCTTACAGGGGAATCGAACACTGAAGCTTTCTTT. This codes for CASSLTGESNTEAFF.

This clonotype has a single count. CDR3: CASSSPGVAGAIEQFF. Here the CDR3 DNA reads TGTGCCAGCAGCTCCCCAGGGGTAGCGGGAGCGATTGAGCAGTTCTTC. V and J are TRBV13 and TRBJ2-1; 9 positions match TRBD2. Germline V gives CDR1 PRHDT, CDR2 FYEKMQ (reference sequence). The CDR3 has 16 residues. V shed 4 bases and J 9 bases; nucleotides not matched to a gene: 13.

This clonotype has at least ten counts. CDR3 loop: CASSPRLDRAEANTEAFF. The CDR3, as DNA: TGTGCCAGCAGCCCCCGGCTGGACAGGGCGGAGGCGAACACTGAAGCTTTCTTT. This chain uses TRBV7-9 with TRBJ1-1; 8 bases are a match to TRBD1. The trim removed 5 bases at V and 1 base at J, leaving 15 bases unmatched. CDR3 length: 18 amino acids. Germline CDR1 and CDR2: SEHNR and FQNEAQ (reference sequence).

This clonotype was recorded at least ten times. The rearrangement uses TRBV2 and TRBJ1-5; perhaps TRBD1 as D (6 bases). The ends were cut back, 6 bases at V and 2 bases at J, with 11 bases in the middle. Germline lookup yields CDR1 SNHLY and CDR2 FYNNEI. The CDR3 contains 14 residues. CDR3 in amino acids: CASSPNRGNQPQHF. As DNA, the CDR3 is TGTGCCAGCAGCCCAAACAGGGGCAATCAGCCCCAGCATTTT. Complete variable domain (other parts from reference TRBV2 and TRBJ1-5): EPEVTQTPSHQVTQMGQEVILRCVPISNHLYFYWYRQILGQKVEFLVSFYNNEISEKSEIFDDQFSVERPDGSNFTLKIRSTKLEDSAMYFCASSPNRGNQPQHFGDGTRLSIL.

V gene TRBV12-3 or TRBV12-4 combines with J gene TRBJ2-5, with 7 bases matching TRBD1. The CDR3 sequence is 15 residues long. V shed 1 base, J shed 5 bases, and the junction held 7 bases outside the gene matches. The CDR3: CASSLGDRVYETQYF. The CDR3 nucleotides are TGTGCCAGCAGTTTAGGAGACAGGGTATACGAGACCCAGTACTTC.

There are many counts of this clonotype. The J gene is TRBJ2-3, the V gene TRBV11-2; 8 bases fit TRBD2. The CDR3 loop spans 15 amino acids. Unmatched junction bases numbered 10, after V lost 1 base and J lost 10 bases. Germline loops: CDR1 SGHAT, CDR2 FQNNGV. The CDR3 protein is CASSLGTGTSGAQYF. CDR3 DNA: TGTGCCAGCAGCTTAGGGACCGGGACTAGTGGTGCGCAGTATTTT.

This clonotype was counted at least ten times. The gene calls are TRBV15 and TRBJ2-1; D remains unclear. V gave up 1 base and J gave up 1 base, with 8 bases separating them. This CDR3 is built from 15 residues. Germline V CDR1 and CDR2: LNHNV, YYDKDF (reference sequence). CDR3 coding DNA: TGTGCCACCAGCAGAGGGAAGGGTTCCTACAATGAGCAGTTCTTC. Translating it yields CATSRGKGSYNEQFF.

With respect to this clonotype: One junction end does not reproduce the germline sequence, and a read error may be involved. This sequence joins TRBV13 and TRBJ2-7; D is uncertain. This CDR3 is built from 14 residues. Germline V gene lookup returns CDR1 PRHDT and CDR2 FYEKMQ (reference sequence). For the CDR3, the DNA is TGTGCCAGCAGCGTAGGTCAGAGTCCTCACGAGCAGTACTTC. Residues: CASSVGQSPHEQYF.

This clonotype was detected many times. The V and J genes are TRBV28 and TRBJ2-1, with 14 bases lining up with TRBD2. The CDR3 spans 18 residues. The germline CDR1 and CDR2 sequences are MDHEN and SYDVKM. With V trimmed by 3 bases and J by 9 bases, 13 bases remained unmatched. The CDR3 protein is CASSFPGTSGGLESEQFF. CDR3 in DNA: TGTGCCAGCAGTTTCCCCGGGACTAGCGGGGGCTTGGAGAGTGAGCAGTTCTTC. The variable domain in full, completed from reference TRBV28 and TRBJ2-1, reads DVKVTQSSRYLVKRTGEKVFLECVQDMDHENMFWYRQDPGLGLRLIYFSYDVKMKEKGDIPEGYSVSREKKERFSLILESASTNQTSMYLCASSFPGTSGGLESEQFFGPGTRLTVL.

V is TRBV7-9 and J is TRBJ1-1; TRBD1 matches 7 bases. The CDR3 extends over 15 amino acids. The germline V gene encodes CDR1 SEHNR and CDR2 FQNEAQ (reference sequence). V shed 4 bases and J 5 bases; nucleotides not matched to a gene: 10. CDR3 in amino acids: CASSYTRGLRTEAFF. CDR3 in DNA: TGTGCCAGCAGCTACACAAGGGGGCTTCGGACTGAAGCTTTCTTT. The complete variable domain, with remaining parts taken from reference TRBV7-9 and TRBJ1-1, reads DTGVSQNPRHKITKRGQNVTFRCDPISEHNRLYWYRQTLGQGPEFLTYFQNEAQLEKSRLLSDRFSAERPKGSFSTLEIQRTEQGDSAMYLCASSYTRGLRTEAFFGQGTRLTVV.

CDR3 loop: CASSRAASGRAEYNEQFF. In nucleotides, the CDR3 is TGTGCCAGCAGCCGTGCCGCTAGCGGGAGGGCCGAATACAATGAGCAGTTCTTC. The chain combines TRBV7-2 with TRBJ2-1, with 12 bases matching TRBD2. Losses at the gene ends were 5 bases for V and 4 bases for J; bases not matched to a gene: 12. The length of the CDR3 is 18 residues. The germline CDR1 and CDR2 sequences are SGHTA and FQGNSA.

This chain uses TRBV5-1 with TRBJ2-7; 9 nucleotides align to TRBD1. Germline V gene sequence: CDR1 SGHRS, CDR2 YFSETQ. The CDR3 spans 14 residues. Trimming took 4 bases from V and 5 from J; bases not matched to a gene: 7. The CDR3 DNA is TGCGCCAGCAGCACCGGACAGGGGCTAGACGAGCAGTACTTC. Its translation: CASSTGQGLDEQYF.